Listed below are T cell receptor beta chains from one sample, sequenced in a study of vaccination effects on CD4 cells after COVID-19. Method: immunoSEQ multiplex PCR; TCRdb's copy keeps in-frame clones and lacks some. The data contain more than 60,000 clones, about 72% of them singletons. Which antigens these TCRs recognize remains unknown. Sequencing was performed on CD4+ T cells from PBMCs cultured without peptide, taken before COVID-19 vaccination. The receptor source for this set is a human donor who had a prior SARS-CoV-2 infection. Both conserved end residues are trimmed from each CDR3. A D gene is named only where the DNA matches it firmly.

d_gene: .
v_gene: TRBV28
j_gene: TRBJ2-2
CDR3aa: ASSLGEVDTGELF

d_gene: .
v_gene: TRBV6-2/TRBV6-3
j_gene: TRBJ2-2
CDR3aa: ASSYGRQVNTGELF

d_gene: TRBD1
v_gene: TRBV7-3
j_gene: TRBJ1-2
CDR3aa: ASSFASRDRGYGYT

d_gene: .
v_gene: TRBV16
j_gene: TRBJ2-3
CDR3aa: ASSQSGSDTQY

d_gene: TRBD1
v_gene: TRBV6-6
j_gene: TRBJ2-1
CDR3aa: ASSNGQGVNEQF

d_gene: .
v_gene: TRBV6-5
j_gene: TRBJ2-3
CDR3aa: ASRPHLGDTQY

d_gene: TRBD2
v_gene: TRBV7-9
j_gene: TRBJ2-3
CDR3aa: ASSLAGTSGNTDTQY

d_gene: .
v_gene: TRBV2
j_gene: TRBJ1-2
CDR3aa: ASQGGGYGYT

d_gene: .
v_gene: TRBV18
j_gene: TRBJ1-2
CDR3aa: ASSPTTGVYGYT

d_gene: .
v_gene: TRBV11-3
j_gene: TRBJ2-1
CDR3aa: ASSRTQNNEQF

d_gene: .
v_gene: TRBV11-3
j_gene: TRBJ1-2
CDR3aa: ASSRGDYGYT

d_gene: .
v_gene: TRBV7-9
j_gene: TRBJ1-1
CDR3aa: ASSIDSTEAF

d_gene: .
v_gene: TRBV5-4
j_gene: TRBJ1-2
CDR3aa: ASRPNAGDFNYGYT

d_gene: .
v_gene: TRBV19
j_gene: TRBJ1-2
CDR3aa: ASSPYITEPYGYT

d_gene: .
v_gene: TRBV2
j_gene: TRBJ1-1
CDR3aa: ASSDLSREAF

d_gene: .
v_gene: TRBV19
j_gene: TRBJ2-5
CDR3aa: ASSIDQTQY

d_gene: TRBD2
v_gene: TRBV24-1
j_gene: TRBJ2-1
CDR3aa: AIGTSGSYEQF

d_gene: .
v_gene: TRBV6-5
j_gene: TRBJ1-2
CDR3aa: ASGSWGLKNYGYT

d_gene: .
v_gene: TRBV9
j_gene: TRBJ2-3
CDR3aa: ASSATGIRTDTQY

d_gene: .
v_gene: TRBV10-3
j_gene: TRBJ1-2
CDR3aa: AISAGANYGYT

d_gene: .
v_gene: TRBV5-1
j_gene: TRBJ2-5
CDR3aa: ASSRTQGWGQETQY

d_gene: TRBD2
v_gene: TRBV2
j_gene: TRBJ2-1
CDR3aa: ASSGLAGGRIYNEQF

d_gene: .
v_gene: TRBV5-1
j_gene: TRBJ2-6
CDR3aa: ASSLDPPAGANVLT

d_gene: TRBD2
v_gene: TRBV5-1
j_gene: TRBJ2-1
CDR3aa: ASSFLAGVNNEQF

d_gene: .
v_gene: TRBV20-1
j_gene: TRBJ1-3
CDR3aa: SASGVSGNTIY

d_gene: .
v_gene: TRBV18
j_gene: TRBJ2-4
CDR3aa: ASSPPRLEGNKNIQY

d_gene: .
v_gene: TRBV6-1
j_gene: TRBJ1-2
CDR3aa: ASSESWERAGYT

d_gene: TRBD1
v_gene: TRBV13
j_gene: TRBJ1-2
CDR3aa: ASSRGQGQYGYT

d_gene: TRBD2
v_gene: TRBV7-2
j_gene: TRBJ2-3
CDR3aa: ASSLAISSGGLTDTQY

d_gene: .
v_gene: TRBV7-2
j_gene: TRBJ2-3
CDR3aa: ASSSKHSGLPYPQY

d_gene: TRBD2
v_gene: TRBV7-9
j_gene: TRBJ2-1
CDR3aa: ASSSQRGSSYNEQF

d_gene: .
v_gene: TRBV2
j_gene: TRBJ1-1
CDR3aa: ASSENRAGTEAF

d_gene: .
v_gene: TRBV5-1
j_gene: TRBJ2-7
CDR3aa: ASSLDPSSYEQY

d_gene: .
v_gene: TRBV7-2
j_gene: TRBJ2-2
CDR3aa: ASSLAGGANTGELF

d_gene: .
v_gene: TRBV6-5
j_gene: TRBJ1-2
CDR3aa: ASRTPGRRNYGYT

d_gene: .
v_gene: TRBV10-3
j_gene: TRBJ2-1
CDR3aa: AISESIRGSYNEQF

d_gene: TRBD2
v_gene: TRBV5-6
j_gene: TRBJ2-7
CDR3aa: ASSLAVAGGPHEQY

d_gene: .
v_gene: TRBV7-8
j_gene: TRBJ1-1
CDR3aa: ASSSYREGTEAF

d_gene: .
v_gene: TRBV6-2/TRBV6-3
j_gene: TRBJ1-5
CDR3aa: ASSSGNQPQH

d_gene: .
v_gene: TRBV14
j_gene: TRBJ1-1
CDR3aa: ASSPVHRVNTEAF

d_gene: TRBD2
v_gene: TRBV11-3
j_gene: TRBJ2-7
CDR3aa: ASSLASSGSNHEQY

d_gene: .
v_gene: TRBV2
j_gene: TRBJ2-3
CDR3aa: ASFSGGYSTDTQY

d_gene: TRBD1
v_gene: TRBV18
j_gene: TRBJ2-7
CDR3aa: ASSLTGTGSPEQY

d_gene: .
v_gene: TRBV5-1
j_gene: TRBJ1-1
CDR3aa: ASSYDARQVGFTEAF

d_gene: TRBD2
v_gene: TRBV24-1
j_gene: TRBJ2-2
CDR3aa: ATSETSGLTGELF

d_gene: .
v_gene: TRBV3-1/TRBV3-2
j_gene: TRBJ1-1
CDR3aa: ASSQAGAFTEAF

d_gene: .
v_gene: TRBV20-1
j_gene: TRBJ2-5
CDR3aa: SARGEGTQY

d_gene: TRBD1
v_gene: TRBV6-2/TRBV6-3
j_gene: TRBJ1-2
CDR3aa: ASSYWDRGSIGYT

d_gene: .
v_gene: TRBV15
j_gene: TRBJ1-2
CDR3aa: ATRGMGSGYT

d_gene: TRBD1
v_gene: TRBV15
j_gene: TRBJ1-6
CDR3aa: ATAQGANSPLH